This entry concerns a single TCR beta chain. The antigen is undetermined. The CDR3 extends over 15 amino acids. The trim removed 5 bases at V and 1 base at J, leaving 4 bases unmatched. Germline V gene data show CDR1 as MDHEN and CDR2 as SYDVKM. This sample was included in a study of human T cells and chemical hapten exposure. On the study more broadly: Diphenylcyclopropenone was administered weekly to the scalp of patients throughout the approximately 24-week study.

TCRdb re-derived calls from the RACE reads in MiXCR, one entry per CDR3 protein. The repertoire holds under 75,000 distinct CDR3 sequences, with over 8.5% as singletons. Stated time point: patch test 3, about 24 weeks after DPC sensitization. Documented treatment: therapeutic diphenylcyclopropenone sensitization with weekly scalp DPC. Total RNA extraction was carried out from unfractionated whole blood. Study conclusions and caveats: Because they had alopecia, donors may respond immunologically unlike healthy people. Unchanged with DPC sensitization were TCRs above 1 in 1000 frequency.

This chain joins TRBV28 and TRBJ2-7, with 11 nucleotides matching TRBD2. The sequence was collected from a woman in her forties or fifties with alopecia areata. Some clones in this sample may be carry-over from other donors' samples. Sequencing used whole blood, obtained in connection with sensitization to the hapten diphenylcyclopropenone (DPC). DNA of the CDR3: TGTGCCAGCAGTGGCTGGACTAGCGGGTCCTACGAGCAGTACTTC. Its protein is CASSGWTSGSYEQYF.